This entry concerns a single T cell receptor beta chain. This receptor's antigen is unknown. Per-nucleotide qualities are absent, and no much larger clonotype sits a single base away. TCRbeta CDR3 regions were amplified from genomic DNA using the immunoSEQ Assay, a bias-controlled multiplex PCR. As for how the authors treated the data: The number of nucleated cells in each sample was estimated from the amplification of reference gene primers within the assay. To quantify the absolute abundance of each unique TCRbeta CDR3 rearrangement, sequence reads were collapsed and filtered. For each sample, productive Simpson clonality was calculated as the square root of Simpson's diversity index across productive rearrangements. The table was pulled from immuneACCESS by TCRdb, which kept in-frame rearrangements only. Such tables lose some clones; where checked, under half of the loss comes from unresolved V genes, and the rest has no known cause. V and J calls plus clone size are reproduced from that table; the DNA served to infer D and trimming. The sample table contains around 110,000 clones; only one count was recorded for approximately 84% of them. 7.5% of the sample is in the top ten clones.

The sample is drawn from a study of blood T cell repertoires in COVID-19 (dated by TCRdb to about 2020). Looking at the study overall: Collaborator samples came from the United States, Italy and Spain and covered acute and convalescent phases of COVID-19. Samples came from the ongoing ImmuneRACE study (first 160 participants) plus 1,254 subjects from 6 global collaborators. Where available, HLA class I and class II types were obtained from metadata supplied by the sample provider rather than from assay-based typing. Sample metadata almost always included a de-identified subject ID, COVID-19 status, age in years and sex. The repertoires were released in a freely available public database meant as a resource for research on the immune response to SARS-CoV-2. Deeply sampled blood TCRbeta repertoires from subjects exposed to, actively infected with, or recovered from COVID-19 were included in the dataset. The prospective study material was composed of cDNA or gDNA derived from T cells, B-cell-depleted T cells, or PBMCs. The paper as a whole reports these results and caveats: How much clinical and demographic metadata was included differed by source and by participant, and the metadata was provided uncurated.

Collaborating institutions collected whole blood in K2EDTA tubes following their own protocols. For TCRbeta analysis, collaborators shipped samples as frozen whole blood, isolated PBMCs, or DNA extracted from either of those sample types. The trim is 1 base for V and 4 bases for J, with a gap of 2 bases between the germline ends. The CDR3 goes from the cysteine to the phenylalanine over 11 residues. Only the CDR3 DNA stays, 33 bases, in frame from base 1. Taken from the germline V gene (reference sequence), the CDR1 and CDR2 loops are SGHNT and YYREEE. The sequencing input was peripheral blood. This TCR derives from a man in his 70s with active or convalescent COVID-19. Recombination linked TRBV5-4 to TRBJ2-5, with no confidently assigned D gene. The CDR3 protein sequence reads: CASSLLETQYF. Here is the DNA: TGTGCCAGCAGCTTGCTAGAGACCCAGTACTTC.